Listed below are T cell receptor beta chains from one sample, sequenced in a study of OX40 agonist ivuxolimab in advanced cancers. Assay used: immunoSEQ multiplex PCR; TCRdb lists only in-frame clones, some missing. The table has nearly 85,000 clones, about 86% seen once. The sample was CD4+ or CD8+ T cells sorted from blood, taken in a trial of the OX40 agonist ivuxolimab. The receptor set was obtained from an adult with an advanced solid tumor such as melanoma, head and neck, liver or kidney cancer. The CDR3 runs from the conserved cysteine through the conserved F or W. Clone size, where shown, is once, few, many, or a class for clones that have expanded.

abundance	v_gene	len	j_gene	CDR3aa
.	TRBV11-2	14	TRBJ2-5	CASLDSRGRETQYF
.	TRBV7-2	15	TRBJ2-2	CASNQGVAFSGELFF
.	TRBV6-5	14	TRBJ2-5	CASSYSPGRKTQYF
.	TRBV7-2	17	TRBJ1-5	CASSLDWGTGGNQPQHF
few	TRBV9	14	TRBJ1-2	CASTADRQGHGYTF
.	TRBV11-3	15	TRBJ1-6	CASSLDPGPNSPLHF
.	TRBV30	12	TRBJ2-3	CAWGNLADTQYF
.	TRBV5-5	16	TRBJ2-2	CASSYGLAGDTGELFF
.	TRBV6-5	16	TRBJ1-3	CASSSAPDRAGNTIYF
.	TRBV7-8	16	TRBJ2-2	CASSLVSAEGAGELFF
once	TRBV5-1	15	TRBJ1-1	CASSQGTGGNTEAFF
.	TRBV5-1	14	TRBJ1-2	CASSQQGGGYGYTF
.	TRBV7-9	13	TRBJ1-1	CASSLAWGTEAFF
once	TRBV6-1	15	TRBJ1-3	CASSESTGSGNTIYF
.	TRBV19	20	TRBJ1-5	CASSILMTGGVYRGNQPQHF
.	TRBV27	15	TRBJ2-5	CASSLTGGALETQYF
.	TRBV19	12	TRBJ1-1	CASTRPSTEAFF
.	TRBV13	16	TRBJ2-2	CASSLVRTGVTGELFF
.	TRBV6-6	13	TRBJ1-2	CASRRDGTYGYTF
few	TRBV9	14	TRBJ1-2	CASSPRDRVNGYTF
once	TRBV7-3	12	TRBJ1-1	CASSSQGTEAFF
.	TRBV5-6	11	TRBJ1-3	CASSWDREVYF
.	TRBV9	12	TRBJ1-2	CASSVGLYGYTF
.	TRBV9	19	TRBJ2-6	CASSGRTGGRLSGANVLTF
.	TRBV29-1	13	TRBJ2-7	CSGSQGAGYEQYF
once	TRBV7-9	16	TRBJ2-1	CASSLGTSGAYNEQFF
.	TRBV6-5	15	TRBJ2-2	CASKRGQGATGELFF
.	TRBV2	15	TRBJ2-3	CASNFNGGAVDTQYF
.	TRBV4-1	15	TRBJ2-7	CASSRGQILLYEQYF
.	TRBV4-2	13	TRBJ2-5	CASSQDGGGAQYF
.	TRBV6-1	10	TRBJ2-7	CASNPSPQYF
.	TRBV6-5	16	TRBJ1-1	CASSYSGFGANTEAFF
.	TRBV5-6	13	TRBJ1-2	CASSLSRTRGYTF
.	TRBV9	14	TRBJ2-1	CASSVVSSGTAEFF
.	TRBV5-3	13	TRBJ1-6	CASSLNENSPLHF
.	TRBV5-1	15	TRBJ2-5	CASSILAGHQETQYF
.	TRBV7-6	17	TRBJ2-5	CASSKKGGQGARETQYF
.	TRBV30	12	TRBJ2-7	CAWSPPSYEQYF
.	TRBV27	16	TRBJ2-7	CASRKKPGQGSYEQYF
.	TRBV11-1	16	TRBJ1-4	CASSLTISATNEKLFF
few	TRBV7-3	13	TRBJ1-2	CASSLDTFYGYTF
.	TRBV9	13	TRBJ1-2	CASSATGTYGYTF